This passage covers 27 T cell receptor beta chains from one sample sequenced in a study of cytomegalovirus exposure and HLA in healthy donors. Primers: 60 Vbeta forward and 13 Jbeta reverse. Repertoires were generated with immunoSEQ multiplex PCR, while TCRdb's copy carries only in-frame clones and drops some. The sample carries some 160,000 clones, around 79% recorded once. Sequencing was performed on PBMCs. Receptor source: a woman aged 40 to 49 in good health and CMV-seronegative.

This chain joins TRBV10-3 and TRBJ2-7; a weak D match, TRBD1 (5 bases). Germline CDR1 is ENHRY and CDR2 is SYGVKD. The length of the CDR3 is 14 residues. V was pared by 6 bases and J by 3 bases, with 15 bases between. The CDR3 loop is CAISPTVSGYEQYF. The CDR3 DNA sequence: TGTGCCATCAGCCCGACAGTATCGGGCTACGAGCAGTACTTC.

This clone has just a few counts. The chain has TRBV6-6 and TRBJ2-7; D not resolved. Germline V lookup: CDR1 MNHNY, CDR2 SVGAGI (reference sequence). The CDR3 totals 12 residues. Trimming stripped 3 bases from V and 5 bases from J, with 8 bases between. The CDR3: CASSYLRDEQYF. CDR3 DNA sequence: TGTGCCAGCAGTTATCTCCGTGACGAGCAGTACTTC.

The chain uses TRBV6-5 and TRBJ2-4; 7 bases are a match to TRBD2. V lost 3 bases, J lost 0 bases, and 5 bases stayed unmatched. Germline CDR1 and CDR2: MNHEY and SVGAGI. CDR3 length equals 16 residues. CDR3 DNA: TGTGCCAGCAGTTATACAGCGGGGCGAGCCAAAAACATTCAGTACTTC. The encoded protein is CASSYTAGRAKNIQYF.

The chain has TRBV4-1 and TRBJ2-3; D may be TRBD2 (7 bases). V lost 0 bases and J 3 bases, leaving 19 bases between the germline ends. CDR3 length equals 18 residues. Germline CDR1 reads MGHRA; CDR2 reads YSYEKL. CDR3 in DNA: TGCGCCAGCAGCCAAGAGGGTCGACGGGGGGCAGGGACAGATACGCAGTATTTT. Protein: CASSQEGRRGAGTDTQYF.

J is TRBJ1-2 and V is TRBV19; D call uncertain. Germline loops: CDR1 LNHDA, CDR2 SQIVND (reference sequence). The V end was cut by 10 bases, the J end by 8 bases, with 14 bases between. CDR3 length: 11 residues. The CDR3: CATRTQSGYTF. CDR3 in DNA: TGTGCCACCCGGACTCAAAGCGGCTACACCTTC.

This clone was found once. The chain is built from TRBV9 and TRBJ1-3; possible D gene TRBD1, 5 bases. Germline CDR1 reads SGDLS; CDR2 reads YYNGEE. The CDR3 totals 16 residues. V was shortened by 0 bases and J by 4 bases, with 14 bases between the two germline ends. CDR3 amino acids: CASSVEAGKTGNTIYF. In nucleotides, the CDR3 is TGTGCCAGCAGCGTAGAGGCAGGGAAGACCGGAAACACCATATATTTT.

CDR3 in amino acids: CASSQAGGGHYGYTF. In DNA, the CDR3 is TGCGCCAGCAGCCAAGCAGGGGGAGGTCACTATGGCTACACCTTC. V gene TRBV4-1 combines with J gene TRBJ1-2; 7 positions match TRBD1. This CDR3 contains 15 residues. V was clipped by 1 base and J by 3 bases; unmatched bases: 5. The germline CDR1 and CDR2 sequences are MGHRA and YSYEKL.

CDR3 protein: CASSLGGYGYTF. DNA for the CDR3: TGTGCCAGCAGCCTAGGAGGGTATGGCTACACCTTC. The chain carries TRBV6-1 and TRBJ1-2; D not certain. This CDR3 region has 12 residues. The V gene lost 6 bases and the J gene lost 5 bases, with 10 bases spanning the gap. Per the germline V gene, CDR1 is MNHNS and CDR2 is SASEGT.

The chain employs TRBV27 and TRBJ2-7, with 9 positions matching TRBD2. Trimming at V came to 3 bases and at J to 5 bases, leaving 14 bases not matched to a gene. The CDR3 loop spans 17 amino acids. CDR1 and CDR2 (germline): MNHEY, SMNVEV (reference sequence). DNA of the CDR3: TGTGCCAGCAGTTTCGTTGGGAGAGGTAGCGGGAGTAACGAGCAGTACTTC. This sequence encodes CASSFVGRGSGSNEQYF.

The V gene is TRBV28, the J gene TRBJ1-1; TRBD1 might be the D (5 bases). V was pared by 5 bases and J by 0 bases, with 7 bases between. CDR1 and CDR2 from the germline V gene are MDHEN and SYDVKM. This CDR3 has 13 amino acids. Here the CDR3 DNA reads TGTGCCAGCAGTAGGGGCATGAACACTGAAGCTTTCTTT. It yields the protein CASSRGMNTEAFF. Supplemented by reference TRBV28 and TRBJ1-1, the full variable domain reads DVKVTQSSRYLVKRTGEKVFLECVQDMDHENMFWYRQDPGLGLRLIYFSYDVKMKEKGDIPEGYSVSREKKERFSLILESASTNQTSMYLCASSRGMNTEAFFGQGTRLTVV.

This chain links TRBV2 with TRBJ2-1; 14 bases fit TRBD2. The trim removed 5 bases at V and 0 bases at J, leaving 3 bases unmatched. Germline V CDR1 and CDR2: SNHLY, FYNNEI. CDR3 size: 17 residues. This CDR3 is CASSRGTSGSSYNEQFF. The CDR3 DNA reads as TGTGCCAGCAGTCGTGGGACTAGCGGGAGCTCCTACAATGAGCAGTTCTTC.

The rearrangement uses TRBV6-1 and TRBJ2-1, with 7 positions matching TRBD2. This CDR3 contains 20 residues. Looked up from germline, CDR1 is MNHNS and CDR2 is SASEGT. Unmatched junction bases numbered 18, after V lost 4 bases and J lost 0 bases. The CDR3 reads CASSAPSSGGLLSSYNEQFF. The CDR3 bases are TGTGCCAGCAGTGCTCCCTCTAGCGGCGGGTTACTAAGCTCCTACAATGAGCAGTTCTTC.

The V gene is TRBV7-2, the J gene TRBJ2-7; a possible D gene is TRBD1 (5 bases). V was pared by 1 base and J by 2 bases, with 18 bases between. The CDR3 is 17 residues long. Looked up from germline, CDR1 is SGHTA and CDR2 is FQGNSA. The CDR3 DNA reads TGTGCCAGCAGCTTAGTGGGTGGACACGGATCAACCTACGAGCAGTACTTC. This translates into CASSLVGGHGSTYEQYF.

This clone was detected a few times. V is TRBV6-5 and J is TRBJ1-3; D not certain. The CDR3 totals 14 residues. Looked up from germline, CDR1 is MNHEY and CDR2 is SVGAGI. Trimming removed 2 bases from V and 3 bases from J, with 8 bases in between. The CDR3 DNA is TGTGCCAGCAGTTACGTCGGCGGTGGAAACACCATATATTTT. Amino acids: CASSYVGGGNTIYF.

The rearrangement joins TRBV28 to TRBJ1-5, with 10 bases that match TRBD1. CDR1 and CDR2 (germline): MDHEN, SYDVKM. V shed 6 bases and J 7 bases; nucleotides not matched to a gene: 6. This CDR3 spans 14 amino acids. The CDR3: CASRRTGGRQPQHF. In nucleotides, the CDR3 is TGTGCCAGCAGAAGGACAGGGGGAAGGCAGCCCCAGCATTTT.

The chain joins TRBV9 to TRBJ1-1; D may be TRBD1 (5 bases). CDR1 is SGDLS and CDR2 is YYNGEE in the germline V gene. The CDR3 runs to 14 residues. V lost 4 bases to trimming and J lost 3 bases, with 13 bases between them. The CDR3 coding sequence is TGTGCCAGCAGCACAGGTGCAGGGTACACTGAAGCTTTCTTT. Translation: CASSTGAGYTEAFF.

This clone was counted once. The chain employs TRBV6-5 and TRBJ2-1, with no clear D. The V gene lost 2 bases and the J gene lost 9 bases, with 5 bases spanning the gap. This CDR3 contains 11 residues. Germline V gives CDR1 MNHEY, CDR2 SVGAGI. The CDR3 loop reads CASSYRGEQFF. CDR3 nucleotide sequence: TGTGCCAGCAGTTACAGAGGTGAGCAGTTCTTC.

In this sample, this clone turned up a few times. The rearrangement links TRBV5-6 to TRBJ2-2; 7 positions match TRBD1. Trimming removed 4 bases from V and 4 bases from J; junction bases left unmatched: 7. Germline CDR1 SGHDT, CDR2 YYEEEE. The CDR3 spans 15 residues. CDR3 sequence reads: CASSLRDRLTGELFF. Written as DNA, the CDR3 is TGTGCCAGCAGCCTCCGGGACAGACTCACCGGGGAGCTGTTTTTT.

The V gene is TRBV28, the J gene TRBJ2-5; 13 nucleotides line up with TRBD2. Germline V gene data show CDR1 as MDHEN and CDR2 as SYDVKM. This CDR3 has 19 residues. V lost 4 bases and J lost 5; bases outside the gene matches: 16. The DNA for the CDR3 is TGTGCCAGCAGTTATCCCAGGTCACTAGCGGGAGGGGATGTGGAGACCCAGTACTTC. This codes for CASSYPRSLAGGDVETQYF.

Only a few counts were recorded for this clone. The rearrangement joins TRBV7-9 to TRBJ1-5, with a weak D call TRBD1 (5 bases). This CDR3 is 16 amino acids long. V shed 1 base and J shed 7 bases, with 17 bases lying between them. Germline CDR1 SEHNR, CDR2 FQNEAQ (reference sequence). The CDR3 sequence: CASSLGRGGVYQPQHF. The CDR3, as DNA: TGTGCCAGCAGCTTAGGTCGGGGGGGGGTCTACCAGCCCCAGCATTTT.

V gene TRBV29-1 combines with J gene TRBJ2-7; 10 nucleotides line up with TRBD2. V was clipped by 5 bases and J by 5 bases; unmatched bases: 3. Germline assignment: CDR1 SQVTM and CDR2 ANQGSEA. The CDR3 is 12 residues long. As DNA, the CDR3 is TGCAGCGTTATAGCGGGAGGCCACGAGCAGTACTTC. Amino acids: CSVIAGGHEQYF.

The chain joins TRBV9 to TRBJ2-2; D unresolved. V lost 4 bases and J lost 2, with 12 bases in between. This CDR3 comprises 15 residues. Germline V lookup: CDR1 SGDLS, CDR2 YYNGEE. CDR3 nucleotide sequence: TGTGCCAGCAGCATTAGTATCGCTAACACCGGGGAGCTGTTTTTT. Encoded protein: CASSISIANTGELFF. Based on the CDR3 plus reference TRBV9 and TRBJ2-2, the full variable domain is DSGVTQTPKHLITATGQRVTLRCSPRSGDLSVYWYQQSLDQGLQFLIQYYNGEERAKGNILERFSAQQFPDLHSELNLSSLELGDSALYFCASSISIANTGELFFGEGSRLTVL.

This chain connects TRBV29-1 to TRBJ2-2; TRBD2 aligns across 7 bases. This CDR3 is built from 16 residues. The junction had 9 bases not matched to a gene; V was cut back by 4 bases and J by 1 base. Germline CDR1 SQVTM, CDR2 ANQGSEA. CDR3 nucleotides: TGCAGCGTTGTCCTACCCGGGACTATGAACACCGGGGAGCTGTTTTTT. Its protein is CSVVLPGTMNTGELFF.

The CDR3 nucleotides are TGTGCCAGTAGTACCGGACAGGGAAACTTCTATGGCTACACCTTC. This gives the protein CASSTGQGNFYGYTF. The chain employs TRBV19 and TRBJ1-2, with TRBD1 matching over 8 bases. The CDR3 runs 15 residues. Germline CDR1 reads LNHDA; CDR2 reads SQIVND (reference sequence). Germline trimming cut 4 bases from V and 4 bases from J; bases unmatched to any gene: 8.

This clone was detected once. V is TRBV18 and J is TRBJ1-1; 8 nucleotides align to TRBD1. Germline V lookup: CDR1 KGHSH, CDR2 LQKENI. This CDR3 spans 13 amino acids. Unmatched junction bases numbered 1, after V lost 3 bases and J lost 4 bases. The CDR3 region is CASSPDRGTEAFF. CDR3 bases: TGTGCCAGCTCACCCGACAGGGGCACTGAAGCTTTCTTT.

The V and J genes are TRBV7-6 and TRBJ1-5; 8 bases map to TRBD1. This CDR3 comprises 13 residues. With 5 bases clipped from V and 4 bases from J, the junction kept 1 base outside the gene matches. The germline V gene encodes CDR1 SGHVS and CDR2 FNYEAQ. CDR3 DNA sequence: TGTGCCAGCAGCCGACAGGGGAATCAGCCCCAGCATTTT. It codes for CASSRQGNQPQHF. Full variable domain (missing parts from reference TRBV7-6 and TRBJ1-5): GAGVSQSPRYKVTKRGQDVALRCDPISGHVSLYWYRQALGQGPEFLTYFNYEAQQDKSGLPNDRFSAERPEGSISTLTIQRTEQRDSAMYRCASSRQGNQPQHFGDGTRLSIL.

V and J are TRBV20-1 and TRBJ2-5; TRBD2 is a possible D gene (6 bases). Between the trimmed V and J ends, which lost 5 bases and 4 bases, there was a span of 8 bases. Per germline, CDR1 DFQATT and CDR2 SNEGSKA (reference sequence). This CDR3 contains 11 residues. The CDR3 sequence is CSAGGPETQYF. CDR3 DNA sequence: TGCAGTGCTGGAGGGCCAGAGACCCAGTACTTC.